This entry lists 28 T cell receptor beta chains sequenced from one sample in a study of spatial heterogeneity in lung cancer. Time point given: sample taken at primary tumor resection. TCRdb re-analysed the 5' RACE reads in MiXCR, keeping a single row per CDR3 protein. This table holds about 30,000 distinct CDR3 sequences, around 6.9% found once. The study's findings and limits: Counts of expanded intratumoral alpha and beta TCRs tracked tumor mutation counts.

These receptors' antigens are unknown. Sequences were derived from lung tumor tissue, sampled at surgery. The source is a male donor with early-stage non-small cell lung cancer.

The chain is built from TRBV10-2 and TRBJ2-7; 8 positions match TRBD2. Trimming removed 10 bases from V and 3 bases from J; junction bases left unmatched: 8. Germline CDR1 is WSHSY and CDR2 is SAAADI. This CDR3 is built from 13 residues. This CDR3 reads CATRGSGVYEQYF. The CDR3 DNA sequence: TGCGCCACCCGAGGTAGCGGGGTCTACGAGCAGTACTTC.

This clonotype was observed a few times. The V call is TRBV9, the J call TRBJ1-2; D perhaps matches TRBD1 (5 bases). CDR1 and CDR2 from the germline V gene are SGDLS and YYNGEE. With 0 bases removed from V and 5 bases from J, the gap between germline ends came to 11 bases. This CDR3 has 14 amino acids. CDR3 nucleotides: TGTGCCAGCAGCGTAGGGCAGGAGGGGTATGGCTACACCTTC. Translation: CASSVGQEGYGYTF.

In its sample, this clonotype was seen many times. This chain links TRBV18 with TRBJ2-1; 7 bases are a match to TRBD2. In germline, CDR1 is KGHSH, CDR2 LQKENI. The length of the CDR3 is 13 residues. Losses at the gene ends were 10 bases for V and 5 bases for J; bases not matched to a gene: 8. This chain's CDR3 is CATIPLADNEQFF. The DNA for the CDR3 is TGTGCCACAATACCGCTAGCGGACAATGAGCAGTTCTTC.

This clonotype occurred a few times. This rearrangement joins TRBV30 to TRBJ1-3; no clear D. Trimming took off 5 bases at V and 0 bases at J, with 5 bases between the two ends. Looked up from germline, CDR1 is GTSNPN and CDR2 is SVGIG (reference sequence). This CDR3 is built from 12 residues. CDR3 protein: CAWSSSGNTIYF. The CDR3 bases are TGTGCCTGGTCATCCTCTGGAAACACCATATATTTT.

This clonotype was detected many times. This chain joins TRBV7-2 and TRBJ2-5, with D hard to call. CDR1 and CDR2 (germline): SGHTA, FQGNSA. The CDR3 length is 15 residues. V lost 5 bases and J 0 bases, leaving 13 bases between the germline ends. Here the CDR3 DNA reads TGTGCCAGCAGCCCCACGTTGGGGTACCAAGAGACCCAGTACTTC. It encodes CASSPTLGYQETQYF.

This clonotype was seen at least ten times. The chain carries TRBV27 and TRBJ2-1, with 11 nucleotides matching TRBD1. The CDR3 spans 16 residues. Germline V gene data show CDR1 as MNHEY and CDR2 as SMNVEV (reference sequence). J gave up 2 bases and V 6 bases, and 6 bases lay outside the gene matches. CDR3 region: CASRTGTGGPYNEQFF. In nucleotides, the CDR3 is TGTGCCAGCAGGACCGGGACAGGGGGTCCCTACAATGAGCAGTTCTTC.

This clonotype was counted at least ten times. The chain has TRBV27 and TRBJ1-4; possibly TRBD1 for D (5 bases). CDR3 length equals 16 residues. The V end lost 2 bases, the J end lost 4 bases, and 14 bases lay between the germline ends. Germline V gives CDR1 MNHEY, CDR2 SMNVEV (reference sequence). CDR3 loop: CASSLAGGGDNEKLFF. CDR3 sequence (DNA): TGTGCCAGCAGTTTAGCTGGCGGGGGGGATAATGAAAAACTGTTTTTT.

This clonotype was recorded many times. This chain links TRBV5-1 with TRBJ2-3; D is perhaps TRBD1 or TRBD2 (5 bases each). V was pared by 0 bases and J by 0 bases, with 17 bases between. CDR1 and CDR2 from the germline V gene are SGHRS and YFSETQ. CDR3 length: 18 residues. The CDR3 reads CASSLGPIGTQSTDTQYF. CDR3 DNA: TGCGCCAGCAGCTTGGGTCCTATCGGGACCCAGAGCACAGATACGCAGTATTTT.

The table lists this clonotype with many counts. CDR3 region: CASSQDRGGRTYEQYF. In nucleotides, the CDR3 is TGCGCCAGCAGCCAAGATCGAGGGGGTCGAACCTACGAGCAGTACTTC. The V gene is TRBV4-3, the J gene TRBJ2-7; D might be TRBD1 (6 bases). The CDR3 contains 16 residues. Germline-derived CDR1 and CDR2 are LGHNA and YSLEER. Trimming removed 0 bases at V and 2 bases at J, with 14 bases between.

This clonotype was detected many times. The chain links TRBV11-2 to TRBJ2-1; 9 bases line up with TRBD1. V shed 4 bases and J 7 bases; nucleotides not matched to a gene: 11. This CDR3 is built from 16 residues. Germline lookup yields CDR1 SGHAT and CDR2 FQNNGV. The CDR3 DNA is TGTGCCAGCAGCTCGGTACAGGGGGCGCTTAGGAATGAGCAGTTCTTC. This encodes CASSSVQGALRNEQFF.

This clonotype has ten or more counts. The chain recombines TRBV29-1 with TRBJ2-1, with unresolved D. Deletions cut 6 bases from V and 2 bases from J, with 11 bases between. The germline V gene has CDR1 SQVTM and CDR2 ANQGSEA. The CDR3 is 13 amino acids. As DNA, the CDR3 is TGCAGCGTGGGAACAGAAACCTACAATGAGCAGTTCTTC. Its translation: CSVGTETYNEQFF.

There are a few counts of this clonotype. This chain uses TRBV5-1 with TRBJ2-3, with TRBD2 as a possible D gene (6 bases). This CDR3 spans 17 amino acids. V shed 1 base and J shed 0 bases, with 15 bases lying between them. Germline CDR1 and CDR2: SGHRS and YFSETQ. The CDR3 loop reads CASSLTSTSSSTDTQYF. In DNA, the CDR3 is TGCGCCAGCAGCTTGACTTCGACTAGTTCTAGCACAGATACGCAGTATTTT. The complete variable domain, with remaining parts taken from reference TRBV5-1 and TRBJ2-3, reads KAGVTQTPRYLIKTRGQQVTLSCSPISGHRSVSWYQQTPGQGLQFLFEYFSETQRNKGNFPGRFSGRQFSNSRSEMNVSTLELGDSALYLCASSLTSTSSSTDTQYFGPGTRLTVL.

This clonotype was seen more than once but under ten times. The CDR3 nucleotides are TGTGCCAGCAGTTTCGCGGGGTTTCGTGACGACAATGAGCAGTTCTTC. Amino acid sequence: CASSFAGFRDDNEQFF. The chain combines TRBV28 with TRBJ2-1; D is perhaps TRBD2 (6 bases). Germline CDR1 and CDR2: MDHEN and SYDVKM. The CDR3 has 16 amino acids. V was shortened by 3 bases and J by 5 bases, with 17 bases between the two germline ends.

This clonotype was seen ten or more times. The chain recombines TRBV6-5 with TRBJ2-5, with D possibly matching TRBD2 (7 bases). Trimming took off 3 bases at V and 4 bases at J, with 18 bases between the two ends. From germline, CDR1 is MNHEY and CDR2 SVGAGI. The CDR3 runs 16 residues. The CDR3 region has the DNA TGTGCCAGCAGTTATTCAGTACCGGGGGGCCGAGAGACCCAGTACTTC. Protein product: CASSYSVPGGRETQYF.

The chain uses TRBV5-5 and TRBJ1-5; D perhaps matches TRBD1 (5 bases). Trimming removed 4 bases from V and 3 bases from J, with 8 bases in between. Per germline, CDR1 SGHKS and CDR2 YYEKEE (reference sequence). The CDR3 covers 13 residues. The DNA for the CDR3 is TGTGCCAGCAGCCCTGGGACCAATCAGCCCCAGCATTTT. Translating gives CASSPGTNQPQHF.

By its share, this clonotype is medium-sized. This chain connects TRBV4-2 to TRBJ2-3; D not certain. The germline V and J ends were trimmed by 4 bases and 1 base, with 9 bases remaining between them. Germline V gives CDR1 LGHNA, CDR2 YNFKEQ. This CDR3 region has 14 residues. In nucleotides, the CDR3 is TGTGCCAGCAGCCTACGGGCGGGCACAGATACGCAGTATTTT. Protein sequence: CASSLRAGTDTQYF.

This clonotype was observed many times. The rearrangement uses TRBV29-1 and TRBJ2-5; TRBD2 is a possible D gene (6 bases). There are 15 residues in the CDR3. Germline CDR1 and CDR2: SQVTM and ANQGSEA. Trimming removed 7 bases at V and 3 bases at J, with 21 bases between. The CDR3 loop is CSAGRGSTGEETQYF. The CDR3, as DNA: TGCAGCGCGGGTAGGGGATCGACGGGGGAAGAGACCCAGTACTTC.

This clonotype was seen ten or more times. The V call is TRBV7-6, the J call TRBJ2-5, with unresolved D. Germline CDR1 SGHVS, CDR2 FNYEAQ. V shed 3 bases and J shed 3 bases, with 8 bases lying between them. This CDR3 contains 13 residues. The CDR3 protein is CASSFDTEETQYF. The CDR3 DNA sequence: TGTGCCAGCAGCTTTGACACAGAAGAGACCCAGTACTTC.

This clonotype has ten or more counts. The chain combines TRBV4-1 with TRBJ1-2, with D uncertain. The CDR3 has 14 residues. The V gene lost 4 bases and the J gene lost 6 bases, with 15 bases spanning the gap. CDR1 and CDR2 from the germline V gene are MGHRA and YSYEKL. The CDR3 DNA sequence: TGCGCCAGCAGCCCAGGACGAGGTTCTGATGGCTACACCTTC. This gives the protein CASSPGRGSDGYTF.

This clonotype was picked up a small number of times. The chain employs TRBV5-6 and TRBJ2-1; D is ambiguous. Germline V gene lookup returns CDR1 SGHDT and CDR2 YYEEEE. The CDR3 runs to 17 residues. V shed 4 bases and J shed 0 bases, with 17 bases lying between them. The CDR3 DNA follows: TGTGCCAGCAGCCCTCTCCTAACAGAGAGCTCCTACAATGAGCAGTTCTTC. Translating it yields CASSPLLTESSYNEQFF.

The chain has TRBV7-9 and TRBJ2-1; 8 positions match TRBD1. This CDR3 region has 15 residues. From germline, CDR1 is SEHNR and CDR2 FQNEAQ (reference sequence). V lost 6 bases to trimming and J lost 7 bases; unmatched junction nucleotides: 11. The CDR3 bases are TGTGCCAGCAGTTTGACAGGGGCCACTAAGAATGAGCAGTTCTTC. Translating it yields CASSLTGATKNEQFF. The whole variable domain, filled in from reference TRBV7-9 and TRBJ2-1, reads DTGVSQNPRHKITKRGQNVTFRCDPISEHNRLYWYRQTLGQGPEFLTYFQNEAQLEKSRLLSDRFSAERPKGSFSTLEIQRTEQGDSAMYLCASSLTGATKNEQFFGPGTRLTVL.

By share of the sample, this clonotype is medium-sized. The chain uses TRBV11-3 and TRBJ2-7, with D possibly TRBD2 on 5 matching bases. This CDR3 has 13 residues. V dropped 1 base and J dropped 3 bases, with 7 bases sitting between them. Per the germline V gene, CDR1 is SGHNT and CDR2 is YENEEA. DNA for the CDR3: TGTGCCAGCAGCTTAGGTGAGGGCTACGAGCAGTACTTC. It yields the protein CASSLGEGYEQYF. The full variable domain, with the rest looked up from reference TRBV11-3 and TRBJ2-7, is EAGVVQSPRYKIIEKKQPVAFWCNPISGHNTLYWYLQNLGQGPELLIRYENEEAVDDSQLPKDRFSAERLKGVDSTLKIQPAELGDSAVYLCASSLGEGYEQYFGPGTRLTVT.

The chain has TRBV18 and TRBJ2-3, with D tentatively TRBD1 (6 bases). Per germline, CDR1 KGHSH and CDR2 LQKENI. The CDR3 loop spans 17 amino acids. Between the trimmed V and J ends, which lost 3 bases and 2 bases, there was a span of 18 bases. DNA of the CDR3: TGTGCCAGCTCACCCGCCCGGACAGTTAAGAACACAGATACGCAGTATTTT. Translated: CASSPARTVKNTDTQYF.

At least ten counts were recorded for this clonotype. This chain joins TRBV7-2 and TRBJ2-3; D is ambiguous. CDR1 and CDR2 from the germline V gene are SGHTA and FQGNSA. Between the trimmed V and J ends, which lost 4 bases and 3 bases, there was a span of 5 bases. The CDR3 is made up of 12 amino acids. In nucleotides, the CDR3 is TGTGCCAGCAGCTCTGTAACAGATACGCAGTATTTT. Residues: CASSSVTDTQYF.

This clonotype has ten or more counts. This chain joins TRBV28 and TRBJ2-7; the D call may be TRBD1 or TRBD2 (5 bases each). The CDR3 is made up of 15 amino acids. V was shortened by 1 base and J by 0 bases, with 10 bases between the two germline ends. Germline CDR1 reads MDHEN; CDR2 reads SYDVKM. The CDR3: CASSLSGTVSYEQYF. For the CDR3, the DNA is TGTGCCAGCAGTTTATCCGGGACGGTCTCCTACGAGCAGTACTTC.

The chain joins TRBV10-1 to TRBJ2-5; perhaps TRBD2 as D (5 bases). Germline V gene data show CDR1 as WNHNN and CDR2 as SYGVQD (reference sequence). The CDR3 consists of 14 residues. V was shortened by 0 bases and J by 7 bases, with 12 bases between the two germline ends. The CDR3 spells CASSESRDLGTQYF. The CDR3 coding sequence is TGCGCCAGCAGTGAGTCGAGGGATCTCGGGACCCAGTACTTC.

This clonotype was seen only a few times. The V call is TRBV24-1, the J call TRBJ2-7; tentative D call: TRBD1 (5 bases). The CDR3 length is 12 residues. Trimming took 9 bases from V and 7 from J, leaving 15 bases between them. The V gene's germline CDR1 is KGHDR and CDR2 SFDVKD. Here the CDR3 DNA reads TGTGCCACCCTTGGCAGGGTGGAAGAGCAGTACTTC. Amino acid sequence: CATLGRVEEQYF.

This clonotype was found many times. The chain links TRBV7-6 to TRBJ1-2, with a weak D call TRBD1 (6 bases). The germline V gene encodes CDR1 SGHVS and CDR2 FNYEAQ. This CDR3 region has 15 residues. V was cut by 5 bases and J by 4 bases, with 17 bases left in between. For the CDR3, the DNA is TGTGCCAGCAGCCCCACGGGACACCGGAGCTATGGCTACACCTTC. Amino acids: CASSPTGHRSYGYTF.